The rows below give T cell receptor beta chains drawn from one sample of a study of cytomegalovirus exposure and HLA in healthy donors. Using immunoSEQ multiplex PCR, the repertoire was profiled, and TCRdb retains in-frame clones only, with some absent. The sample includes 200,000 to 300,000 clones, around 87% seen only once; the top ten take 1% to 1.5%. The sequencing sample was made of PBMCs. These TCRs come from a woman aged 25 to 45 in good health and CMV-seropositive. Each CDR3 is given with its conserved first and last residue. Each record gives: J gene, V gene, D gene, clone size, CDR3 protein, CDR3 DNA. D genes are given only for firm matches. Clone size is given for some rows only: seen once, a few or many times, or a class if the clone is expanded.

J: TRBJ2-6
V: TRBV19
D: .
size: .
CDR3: CASRRMTDRTSGANVLTF
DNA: TGTGCCAGTAGGAGGATGACTGATAGAACCTCTGGGGCCAACGTCCTGACTTTC

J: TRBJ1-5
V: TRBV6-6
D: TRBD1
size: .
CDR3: CASSLTGGKQPQHF
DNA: TGTGCCAGCAGCTTGACAGGGGGGAAACAGCCCCAGCATTTT

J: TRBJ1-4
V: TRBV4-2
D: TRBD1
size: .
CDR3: CASSHRDSFEGTNEKLFF
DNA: TGTGCCAGCAGCCATAGGGACAGCTTCGAAGGGACTAATGAAAAACTGTTTTTT

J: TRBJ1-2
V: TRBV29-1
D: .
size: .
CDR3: CSVELGGMGGYTF
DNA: TGCAGCGTTGAGTTAGGGGGTATGGGTGGCTACACCTTC

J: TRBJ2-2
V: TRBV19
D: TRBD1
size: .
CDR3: CASTDRGAGELFF
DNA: TGTGCCAGTACCGACAGGGGGGCCGGGGAGCTGTTTTTT

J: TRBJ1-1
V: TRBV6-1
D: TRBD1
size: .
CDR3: CASSEARKTGGEAFF
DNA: TGTGCCAGCAGTGAAGCGCGTAAGACAGGGGGCGAAGCTTTCTTT

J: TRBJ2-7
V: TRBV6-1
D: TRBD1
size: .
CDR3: CASSADRASDEQYF
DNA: TGTGCCAGCAGTGCCGACAGGGCCTCAGACGAGCAGTACTTC

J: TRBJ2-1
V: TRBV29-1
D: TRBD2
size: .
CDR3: CSGIPGLAGESSYNEQFF
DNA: TGCAGCGGAATTCCGGGACTAGCGGGGGAAAGCTCCTACAATGAGCAGTTCTTC

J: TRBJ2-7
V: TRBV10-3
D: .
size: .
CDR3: CAISQSRDYEQYF
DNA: TGTGCCATCTCCCAGAGCAGGGACTACGAGCAGTACTTC

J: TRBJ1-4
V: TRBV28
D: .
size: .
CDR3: CASVPGGSNEKLFF
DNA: TGTGCCAGCGTCCCGGGGGGGTCTAATGAAAAACTGTTTTTT

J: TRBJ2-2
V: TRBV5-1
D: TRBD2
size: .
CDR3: CASSSGLAGVGTGELFF
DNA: TGCGCCAGCAGCTCCGGACTAGCGGGAGTAGGGACCGGGGAGCTGTTTTTT

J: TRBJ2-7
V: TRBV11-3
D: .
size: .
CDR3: CASSVREYEQYF
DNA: TGTGCCAGCAGCGTACGCGAGTACGAGCAGTACTTC

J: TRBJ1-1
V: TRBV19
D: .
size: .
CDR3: CASSIDSTTQRAFF
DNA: TGTGCCAGTAGTATTGACAGTACAACACAACGAGCTTTCTTT

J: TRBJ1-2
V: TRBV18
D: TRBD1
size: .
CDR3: CATADTGTGSFGYTF
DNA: TGTGCCACCGCAGATACCGGGACAGGGTCGTTCGGCTACACCTTC

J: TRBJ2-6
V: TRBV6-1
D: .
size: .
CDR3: CASSVTGYAGANVLTF
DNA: TGTGCCAGCAGTGTAACAGGGTACGCTGGGGCCAACGTCCTGACTTTC

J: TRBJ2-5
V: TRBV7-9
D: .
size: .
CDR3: CASSLLGGKTQYF
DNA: TGTGCCAGCAGCTTATTGGGCGGGAAGACCCAGTACTTC

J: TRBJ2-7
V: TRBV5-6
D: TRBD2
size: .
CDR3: CASSFRLAASYEQYF
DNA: TGTGCCAGCAGCTTCCGACTAGCGGCCTCCTACGAGCAGTACTTC

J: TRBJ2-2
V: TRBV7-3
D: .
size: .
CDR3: CASSPAGAGELFF
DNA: TGTGCCAGCAGTCCCGCAGGGGCCGGGGAGCTGTTTTTT

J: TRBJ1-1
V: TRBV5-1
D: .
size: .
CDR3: CASSLTGVNTEAFF
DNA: TGCGCCAGCAGCTTGACAGGTGTGAACACTGAAGCTTTCTTT

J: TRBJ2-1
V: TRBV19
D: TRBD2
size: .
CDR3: CASGTTGQFF
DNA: TGTGCCAGTGGGACTACCGGGCAGTTCTTC

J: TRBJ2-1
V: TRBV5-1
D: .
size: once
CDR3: CASSLGESDYNEQFF
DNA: TGCGCCAGCAGCTTGGGGGAGAGCGACTACAATGAGCAGTTCTTC

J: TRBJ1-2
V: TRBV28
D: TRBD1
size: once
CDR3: CAITGDYGYTF
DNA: TGTGCCATTACAGGGGACTATGGCTACACCTTC

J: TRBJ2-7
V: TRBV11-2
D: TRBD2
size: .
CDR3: CASSSTSGRSYEQYF
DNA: TGTGCCAGCAGCTCGACTAGCGGGAGATCCTACGAGCAGTACTTC

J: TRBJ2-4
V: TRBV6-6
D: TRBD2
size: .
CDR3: CASSGGVAKNIQYF
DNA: TGTGCCAGCTCCGGGGGGGTAGCCAAAAACATTCAGTACTTC

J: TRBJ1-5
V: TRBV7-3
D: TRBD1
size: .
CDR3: CASSWTGGQPQHF
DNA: TGTGCCAGCAGCTGGACAGGTGGTCAGCCCCAGCATTTT

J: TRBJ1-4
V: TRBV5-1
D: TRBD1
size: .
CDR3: CASRTGANEKLFF
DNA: TGCGCCAGCAGGACAGGGGCCAATGAAAAACTGTTTTTT

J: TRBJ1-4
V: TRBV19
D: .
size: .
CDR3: CASNAVAGEKLFF
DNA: TGTGCCAGTAATGCCGTAGCGGGTGAAAAACTGTTTTTT

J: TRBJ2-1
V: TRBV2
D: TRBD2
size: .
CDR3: CASSEVGLGTSGRGGSSYNEQFF
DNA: TGTGCCAGCAGTGAGGTTGGACTAGGGACTAGCGGGAGGGGAGGTAGCTCCTACAATGAGCAGTTCTTC

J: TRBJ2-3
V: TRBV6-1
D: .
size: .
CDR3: CASSEVGGGTDTQYF
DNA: TGTGCCAGCAGTGAAGTCGGGGGAGGCACAGATACGCAGTATTTT

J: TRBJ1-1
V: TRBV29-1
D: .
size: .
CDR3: CSVVGGADASYYTEAFF
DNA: TGCAGCGTTGTGGGGGGGGCGGACGCTAGCTACTACACTGAAGCTTTCTTT